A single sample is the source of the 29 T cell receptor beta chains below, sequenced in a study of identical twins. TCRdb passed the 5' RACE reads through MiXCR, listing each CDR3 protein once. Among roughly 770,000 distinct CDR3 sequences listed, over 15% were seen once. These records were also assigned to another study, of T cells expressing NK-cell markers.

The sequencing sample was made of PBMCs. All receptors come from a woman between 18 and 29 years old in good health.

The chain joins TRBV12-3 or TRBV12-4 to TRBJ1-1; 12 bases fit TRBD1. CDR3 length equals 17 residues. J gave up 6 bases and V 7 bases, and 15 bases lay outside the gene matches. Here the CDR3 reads CASKGQGATYGFAEAFF. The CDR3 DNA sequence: TGTGCCAGCAAGGGACAGGGGGCGACCTATGGTTTCGCTGAAGCTTTCTTT.

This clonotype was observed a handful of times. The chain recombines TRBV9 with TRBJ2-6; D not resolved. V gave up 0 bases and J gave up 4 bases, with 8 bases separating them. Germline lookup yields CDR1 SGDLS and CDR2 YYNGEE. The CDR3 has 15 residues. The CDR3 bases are TGTGCCAGCAGCGTAGGGCGTCTGGGGGCCAACGTCCTGACTTTC. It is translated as CASSVGRLGANVLTF.

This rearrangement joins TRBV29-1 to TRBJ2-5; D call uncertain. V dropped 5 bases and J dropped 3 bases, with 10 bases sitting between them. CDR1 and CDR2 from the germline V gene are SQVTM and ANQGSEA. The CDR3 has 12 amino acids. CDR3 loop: CSVLHGEETQYF. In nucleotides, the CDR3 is TGCAGCGTTTTGCACGGAGAAGAGACCCAGTACTTC.

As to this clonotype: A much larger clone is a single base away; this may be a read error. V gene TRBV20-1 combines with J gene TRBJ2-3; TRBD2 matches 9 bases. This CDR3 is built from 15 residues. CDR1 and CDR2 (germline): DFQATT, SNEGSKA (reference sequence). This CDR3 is CSARGLAGSTDTQNF. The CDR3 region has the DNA TGCAGTGCTAGAGGTCTAGCGGGATCCACAGATACGCAGAATTTT.

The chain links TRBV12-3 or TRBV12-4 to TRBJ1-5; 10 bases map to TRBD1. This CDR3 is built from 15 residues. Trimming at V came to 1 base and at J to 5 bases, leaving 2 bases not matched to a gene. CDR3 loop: CASSLGDRGHQPQHF. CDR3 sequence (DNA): TGTGCCAGCAGTTTAGGAGACAGGGGGCATCAGCCCCAGCATTTT.

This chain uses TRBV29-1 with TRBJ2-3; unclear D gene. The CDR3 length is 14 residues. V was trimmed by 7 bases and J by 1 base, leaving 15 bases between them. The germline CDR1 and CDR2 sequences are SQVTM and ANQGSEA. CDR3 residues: CSELRDGGTDTQYF. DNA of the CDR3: TGCAGCGAACTTAGGGATGGGGGCACAGATACGCAGTATTTT.

The CDR3 spells CASSRAYNRDFLPNEQFF. In DNA, the CDR3 is TGTGCCAGCAGCCGCGCATATAACCGGGACTTCTTACCCAATGAGCAGTTCTTC. The chain couples TRBV4-2 to TRBJ2-1; D is possibly TRBD2 (6 bases). The CDR3 sequence is 18 residues long. The germline V and J ends were trimmed by 4 bases and 6 bases, with 25 bases remaining between them. Germline V lookup: CDR1 LGHNA, CDR2 YNFKEQ.

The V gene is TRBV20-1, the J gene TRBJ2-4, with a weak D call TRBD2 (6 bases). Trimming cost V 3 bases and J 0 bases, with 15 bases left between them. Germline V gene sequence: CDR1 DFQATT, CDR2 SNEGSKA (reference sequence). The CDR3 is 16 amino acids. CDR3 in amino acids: CSASKAGLIAKNIQYF. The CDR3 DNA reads TGCAGTGCTAGTAAGGCGGGATTAATAGCCAAAAACATTCAGTACTTC.

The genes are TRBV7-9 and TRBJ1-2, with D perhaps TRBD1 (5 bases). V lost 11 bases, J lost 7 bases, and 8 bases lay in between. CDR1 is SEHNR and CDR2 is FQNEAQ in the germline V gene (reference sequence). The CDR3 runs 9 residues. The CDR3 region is CAVDSGYTF. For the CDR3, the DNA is TGTGCCGTCGACAGTGGCTACACCTTC.

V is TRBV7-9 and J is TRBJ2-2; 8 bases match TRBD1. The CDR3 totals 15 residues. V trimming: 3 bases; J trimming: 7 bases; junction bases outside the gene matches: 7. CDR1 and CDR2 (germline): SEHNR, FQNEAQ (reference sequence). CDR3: CASSFRQGWNGELFF. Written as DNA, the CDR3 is TGTGCCAGCAGCTTTCGACAGGGGTGGAACGGGGAGCTGTTTTTT.

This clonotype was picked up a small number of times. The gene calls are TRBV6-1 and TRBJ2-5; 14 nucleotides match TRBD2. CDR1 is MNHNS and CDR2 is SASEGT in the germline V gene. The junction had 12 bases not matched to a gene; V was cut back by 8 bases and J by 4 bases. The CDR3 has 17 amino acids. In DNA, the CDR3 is TGTGCCAGCTCAAAGAATATTGGGACTAGCGGGAGAGAGACCCAGTACTTC. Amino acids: CASSKNIGTSGRETQYF.

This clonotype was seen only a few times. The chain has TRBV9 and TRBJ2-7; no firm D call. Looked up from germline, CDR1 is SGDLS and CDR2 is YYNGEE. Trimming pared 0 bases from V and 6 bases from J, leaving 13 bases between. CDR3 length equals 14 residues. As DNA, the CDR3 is TGTGCCAGCAGCGTAGGTGACCTTAACAGCGAGCAGTACTTC. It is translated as CASSVGDLNSEQYF.

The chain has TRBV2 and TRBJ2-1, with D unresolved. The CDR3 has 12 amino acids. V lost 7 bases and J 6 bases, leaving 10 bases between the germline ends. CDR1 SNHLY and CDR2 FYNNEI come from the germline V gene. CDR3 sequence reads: CASKEGRNEQFF. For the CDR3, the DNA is TGTGCCAGCAAGGAAGGTCGCAATGAGCAGTTCTTC.

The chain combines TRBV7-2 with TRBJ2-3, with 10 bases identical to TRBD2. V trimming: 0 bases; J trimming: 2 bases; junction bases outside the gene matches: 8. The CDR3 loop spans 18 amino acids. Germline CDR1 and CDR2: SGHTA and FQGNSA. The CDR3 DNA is TGTGCCAGCAGCTTAGCCCCTTTAGCGGGGGGATCCACAGATACGCAGTATTTT. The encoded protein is CASSLAPLAGGSTDTQYF.

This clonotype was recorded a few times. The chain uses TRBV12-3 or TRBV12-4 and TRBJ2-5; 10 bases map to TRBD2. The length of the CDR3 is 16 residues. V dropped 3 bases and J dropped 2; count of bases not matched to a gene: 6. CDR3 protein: CASSFGVAGGQETQYF. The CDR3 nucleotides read TGTGCCAGCAGTTTCGGAGTAGCGGGAGGTCAAGAGACCCAGTACTTC.

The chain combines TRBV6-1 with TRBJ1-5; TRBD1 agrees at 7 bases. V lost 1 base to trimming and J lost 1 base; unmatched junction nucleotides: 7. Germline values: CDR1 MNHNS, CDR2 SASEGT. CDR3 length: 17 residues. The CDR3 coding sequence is TGTGCCAGCAGTGAAGTCTGGGACAGCGCGAGCAATCAGCCCCAGCATTTT. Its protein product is CASSEVWDSASNQPQHF.

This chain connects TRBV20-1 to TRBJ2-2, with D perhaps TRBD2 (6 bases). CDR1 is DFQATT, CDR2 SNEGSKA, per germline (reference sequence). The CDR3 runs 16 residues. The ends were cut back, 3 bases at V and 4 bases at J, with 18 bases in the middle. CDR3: CSASSLGTGVTGELFF. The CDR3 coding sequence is TGCAGTGCTAGTTCTCTTGGGACGGGAGTCACCGGGGAGCTGTTTTTT.

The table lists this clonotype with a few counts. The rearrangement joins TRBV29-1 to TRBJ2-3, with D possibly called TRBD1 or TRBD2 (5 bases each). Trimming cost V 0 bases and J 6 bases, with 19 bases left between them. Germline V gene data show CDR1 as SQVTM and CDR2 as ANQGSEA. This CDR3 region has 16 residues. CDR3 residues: CSVEEGLASLSDTQYF. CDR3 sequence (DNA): TGCAGCGTTGAAGAGGGGCTCGCTAGCCTTTCGGATACGCAGTATTTT.

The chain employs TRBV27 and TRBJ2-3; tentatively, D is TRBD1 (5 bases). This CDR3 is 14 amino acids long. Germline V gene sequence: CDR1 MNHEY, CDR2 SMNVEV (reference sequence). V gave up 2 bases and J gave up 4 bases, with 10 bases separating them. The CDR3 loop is CASSLVGASDTQYF. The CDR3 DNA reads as TGTGCCAGCAGTTTAGTTGGGGCTTCAGATACGCAGTATTTT.

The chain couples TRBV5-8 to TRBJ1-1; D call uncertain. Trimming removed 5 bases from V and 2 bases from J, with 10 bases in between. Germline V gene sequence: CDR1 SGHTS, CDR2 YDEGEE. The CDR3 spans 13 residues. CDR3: CASRVGVNTEAFF. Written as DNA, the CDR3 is TGTGCCAGCAGGGTTGGGGTAAACACTGAAGCTTTCTTT.

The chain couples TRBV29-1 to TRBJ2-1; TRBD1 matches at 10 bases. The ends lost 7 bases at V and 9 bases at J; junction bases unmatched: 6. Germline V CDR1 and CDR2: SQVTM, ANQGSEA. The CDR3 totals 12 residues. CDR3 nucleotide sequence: TGCAGCGGAAGGGACAGGGGTATTGAGCAGTTCTTC. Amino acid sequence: CSGRDRGIEQFF.

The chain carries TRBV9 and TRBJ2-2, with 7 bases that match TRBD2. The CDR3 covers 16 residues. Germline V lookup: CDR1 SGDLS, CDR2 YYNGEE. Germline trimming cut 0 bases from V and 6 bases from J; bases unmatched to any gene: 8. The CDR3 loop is CASSVDLTAGAGELFF. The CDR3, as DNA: TGTGCCAGCAGCGTAGACCTCACCGCGGGGGCCGGGGAGCTGTTTTTT.

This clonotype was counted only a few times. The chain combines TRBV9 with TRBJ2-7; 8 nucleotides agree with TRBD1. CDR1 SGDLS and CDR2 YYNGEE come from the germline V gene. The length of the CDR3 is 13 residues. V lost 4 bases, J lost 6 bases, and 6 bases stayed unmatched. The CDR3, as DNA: TGTGCCAGCAGCCCCGACAGGGGTTTCGAGCAGTACTTC. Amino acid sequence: CASSPDRGFEQYF.

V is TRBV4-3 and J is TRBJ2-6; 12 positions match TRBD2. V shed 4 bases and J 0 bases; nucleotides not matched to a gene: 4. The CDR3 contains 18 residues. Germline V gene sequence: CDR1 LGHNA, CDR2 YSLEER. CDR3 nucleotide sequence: TGCGCCAGCAGCCGGGGACTAGCGGGCAACTCTGGGGCCAACGTCCTGACTTTC. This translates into CASSRGLAGNSGANVLTF.

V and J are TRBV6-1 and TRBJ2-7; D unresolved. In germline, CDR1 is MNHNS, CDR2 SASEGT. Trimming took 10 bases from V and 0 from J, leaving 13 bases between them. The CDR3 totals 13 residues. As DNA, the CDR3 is TGTGCCACCCTCGCAACGGCCTCCTACGAGCAGTACTTC. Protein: CATLATASYEQYF.

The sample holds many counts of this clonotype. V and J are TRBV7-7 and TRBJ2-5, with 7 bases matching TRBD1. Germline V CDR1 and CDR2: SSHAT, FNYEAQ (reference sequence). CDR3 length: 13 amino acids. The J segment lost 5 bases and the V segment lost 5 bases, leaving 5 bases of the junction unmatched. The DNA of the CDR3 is TGTGCCAGCAGCCTGGGACAGTGGGAGACCCAGTACTTC. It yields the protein CASSLGQWETQYF.

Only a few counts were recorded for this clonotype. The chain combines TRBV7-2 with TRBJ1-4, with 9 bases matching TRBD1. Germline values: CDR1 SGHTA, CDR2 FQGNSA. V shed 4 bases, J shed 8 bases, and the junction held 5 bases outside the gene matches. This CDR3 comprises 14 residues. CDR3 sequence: CASSSRTGDEKLFF. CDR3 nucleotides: TGTGCCAGCAGCTCCAGGACAGGGGACGAAAAACTGTTTTTT.

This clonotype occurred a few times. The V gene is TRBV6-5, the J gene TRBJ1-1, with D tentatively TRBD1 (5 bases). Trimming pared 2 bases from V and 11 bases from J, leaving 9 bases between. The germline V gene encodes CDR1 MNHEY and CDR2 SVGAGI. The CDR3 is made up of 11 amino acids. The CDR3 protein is CASSYGGLAFF. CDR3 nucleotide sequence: TGTGCCAGCAGTTACGGGGGATTGGCTTTCTTT.

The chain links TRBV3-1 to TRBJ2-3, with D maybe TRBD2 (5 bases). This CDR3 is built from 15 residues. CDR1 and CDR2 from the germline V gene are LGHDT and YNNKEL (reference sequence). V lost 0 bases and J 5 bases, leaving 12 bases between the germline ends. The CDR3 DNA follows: TGTGCCAGCAGCCAAGATGGCCGGGCGGGAGATACGCAGTATTTT. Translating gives CASSQDGRAGDTQYF.